This T cell receptor beta chain originates from a study of shared clonotypes between healthy human individuals. As for the study in general: Participating donors consisted of a couple of women and a few men aged 18 to 49. Study conclusions and caveats: Clonotypes not shared had lower generation probabilities than those common to all four donors. Naive subsets generally exceeded memory subsets in estimated richness.

The assay was immunoSEQ multiplex PCR, and TCRdb's table has in-frame clones only and misses some. The sample records hundreds of thousands of clones, about 80% being singletons. Concerning this clone itself: Its antigen is still unknown.

Trimming left V 7 bases short and J 1 base short, with 10 bases between. Germline-derived CDR1 and CDR2 are LNHDA and SQIVND (reference sequence). There are 14 residues in the CDR3. The gene calls are TRBV19 and TRBJ2-2; D ambiguous. The receptor comes from a woman aged 30 to 39 in good health. The sample taken for sequencing was memory CD4+ T cells sorted from blood. Subset reported: CD45RA-negative fraction. CDR3 sequence reads: CASIRKGNTGELFF. In DNA form, the CDR3 reads TGTGCCAGTATTAGGAAGGGGAACACCGGGGAGCTGTTTTTT.